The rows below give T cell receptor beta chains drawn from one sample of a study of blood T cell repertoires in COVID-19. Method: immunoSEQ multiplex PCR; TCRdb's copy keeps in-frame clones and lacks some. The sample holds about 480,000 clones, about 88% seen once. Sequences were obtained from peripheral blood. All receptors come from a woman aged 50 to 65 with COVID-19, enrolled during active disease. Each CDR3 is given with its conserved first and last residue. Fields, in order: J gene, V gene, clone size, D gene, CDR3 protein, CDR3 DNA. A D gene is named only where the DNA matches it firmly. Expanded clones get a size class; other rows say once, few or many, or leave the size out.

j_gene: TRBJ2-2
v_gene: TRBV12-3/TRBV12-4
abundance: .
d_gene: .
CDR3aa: CASSFAGTGELFF
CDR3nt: TGTGCCAGCAGTTTTGCGGGGACTGGGGAGCTGTTTTTT

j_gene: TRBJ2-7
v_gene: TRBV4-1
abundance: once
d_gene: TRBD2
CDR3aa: CASSLMGGRSSYEQYF
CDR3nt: TGCGCCAGCAGCCTTATGGGGGGGAGAAGCTCCTACGAGCAGTACTTC

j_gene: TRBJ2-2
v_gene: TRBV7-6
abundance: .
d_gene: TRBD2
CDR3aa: CASSSGLGHTGELFF
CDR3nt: TGTGCCAGCAGCTCGGGACTAGGGCATACCGGGGAGCTGTTTTTT

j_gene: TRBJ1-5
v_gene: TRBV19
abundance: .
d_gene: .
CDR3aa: CASSMVESNQPQHF
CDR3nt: TGTGCCAGTAGTATGGTAGAAAGCAATCAGCCCCAGCATTTT

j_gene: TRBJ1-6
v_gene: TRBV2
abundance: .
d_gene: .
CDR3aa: CASSYGSSRGLSPLHF
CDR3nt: TGTGCCAGCAGCTACGGGTCTTCCAGAGGCCTTTCACCCCTCCACTTT

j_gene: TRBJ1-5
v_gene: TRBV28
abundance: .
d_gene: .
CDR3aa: CASSQIYPPQHF
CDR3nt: TGTGCCAGCAGCCAAATCTATCCCCCCCAGCATTTT

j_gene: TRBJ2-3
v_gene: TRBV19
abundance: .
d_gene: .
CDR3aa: CASSDTRYSTDTQYF
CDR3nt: TGTGCCAGTAGTGATACTAGGTATAGCACAGATACGCAGTATTTT

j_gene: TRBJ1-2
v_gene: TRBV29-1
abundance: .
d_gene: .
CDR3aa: CSVEDTEENYGYTF
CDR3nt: TGCAGCGTTGAGGACACCGAGGAGAACTATGGCTACACCTTC

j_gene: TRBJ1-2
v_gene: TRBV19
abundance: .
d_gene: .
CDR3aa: CASSIRGFRGSDGYTF
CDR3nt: TGTGCCAGTAGTATTAGGGGGTTCAGGGGAAGCGATGGCTACACCTTC

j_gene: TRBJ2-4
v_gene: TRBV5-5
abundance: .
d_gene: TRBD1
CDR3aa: CASSSGTGQYF
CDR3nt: TGTGCCAGCAGCTCCGGGACAGGGCAGTACTTC

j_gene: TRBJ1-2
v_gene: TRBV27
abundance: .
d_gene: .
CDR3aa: CASSFSVGYGYTF
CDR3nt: TGTGCCAGCAGTTTCTCAGTCGGGTATGGCTACACCTTC

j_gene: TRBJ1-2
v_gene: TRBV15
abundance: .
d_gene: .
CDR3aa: CATSRDRGYGYTF
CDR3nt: TGTGCCACCAGCAGAGATCGGGGCTATGGCTACACCTTC

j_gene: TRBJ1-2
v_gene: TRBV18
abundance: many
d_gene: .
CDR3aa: CASSPAGFTYGYTF
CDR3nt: TGTGCCAGCTCACCCGCAGGGTTTACCTATGGCTACACCTTC

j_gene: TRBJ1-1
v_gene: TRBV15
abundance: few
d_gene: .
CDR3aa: CATSTAGAPEAFF
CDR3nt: TGTGCCACCAGCACCGCAGGGGCGCCTGAAGCTTTCTTT

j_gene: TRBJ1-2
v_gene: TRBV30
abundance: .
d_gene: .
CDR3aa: CAWYRTAYGYTF
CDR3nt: TGTGCCTGGTATCGGACAGCTTATGGCTACACCTTC

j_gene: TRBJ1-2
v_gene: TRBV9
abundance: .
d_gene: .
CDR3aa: CASSVGSTYTF
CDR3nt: TGTGCCAGCAGCGTAGGCAGTACCTACACCTTC

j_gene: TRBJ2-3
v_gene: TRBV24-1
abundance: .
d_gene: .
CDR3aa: CATSVGALYTDTQYF
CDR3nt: TGTGCCACCAGTGTGGGGGCCTTATACACAGATACGCAGTATTTT

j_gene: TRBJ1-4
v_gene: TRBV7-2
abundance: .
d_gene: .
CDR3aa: CASSFVQRTTNEKLFF
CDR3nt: TGTGCCAGCAGCTTTGTGCAGCGGACAACTAATGAAAAACTGTTTTTT

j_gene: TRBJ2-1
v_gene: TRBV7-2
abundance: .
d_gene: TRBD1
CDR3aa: CASSLSAGQGIGEQFF
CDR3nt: TGTGCCAGCAGCTTATCCGCGGGACAGGGGATTGGTGAGCAGTTCTTC

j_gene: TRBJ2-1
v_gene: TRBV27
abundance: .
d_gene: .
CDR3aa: CASSFIAIGNEQFF
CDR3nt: TGTGCCAGCAGTTTTATAGCGATAGGCAATGAGCAGTTCTTC

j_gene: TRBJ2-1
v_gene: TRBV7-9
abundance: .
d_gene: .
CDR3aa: CASSSSLARSSYNEQFF
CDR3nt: TGTGCCAGCAGCTCATCTCTAGCGCGCAGCTCCTACAATGAGCAGTTCTTC

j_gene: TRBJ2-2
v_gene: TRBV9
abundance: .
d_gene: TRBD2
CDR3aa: CASSVVAGRWNGELFF
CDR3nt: TGTGCCAGCAGCGTAGTAGCGGGGAGGTGGAACGGGGAGCTGTTTTTT

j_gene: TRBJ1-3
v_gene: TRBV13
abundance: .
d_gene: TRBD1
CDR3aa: CASKGGLGNTIYF
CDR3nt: TGTGCCAGCAAAGGGGGCCTTGGAAACACCATATATTTT

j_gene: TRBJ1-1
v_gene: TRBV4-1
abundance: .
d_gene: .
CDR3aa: CASSVKRGTEAFF
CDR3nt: TGCGCCAGCAGCGTGAAAAGAGGCACTGAAGCTTTCTTT

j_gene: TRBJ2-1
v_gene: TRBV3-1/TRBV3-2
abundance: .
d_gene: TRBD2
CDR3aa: CASSQRGTGNEQFF
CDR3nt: TGTGCCAGCAGCCAGCGGGGGACTGGGAATGAGCAGTTCTTC

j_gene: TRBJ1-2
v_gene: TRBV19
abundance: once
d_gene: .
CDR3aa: CASQNPGQYYGYTF
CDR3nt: TGTGCCAGCCAAAATCCCGGACAGTACTATGGCTACACCTTC

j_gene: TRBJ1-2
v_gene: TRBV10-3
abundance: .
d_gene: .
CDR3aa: CAISDQDGYTF
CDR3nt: TGTGCCATCAGTGATCAGGATGGCTACACCTTC

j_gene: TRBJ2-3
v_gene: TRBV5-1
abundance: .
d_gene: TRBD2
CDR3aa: CASSIAGGPDTQYF
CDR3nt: TGCGCCAGCTCGATAGCGGGGGGGCCTGACACGCAGTATTTT

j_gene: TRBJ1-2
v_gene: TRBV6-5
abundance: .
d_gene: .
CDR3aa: CASLREEGFYGYTF
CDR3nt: TGTGCCAGTCTGCGGGAAGAAGGATTCTATGGCTACACCTTC

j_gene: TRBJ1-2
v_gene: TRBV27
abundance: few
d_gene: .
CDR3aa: CASSFRGNVGGYTF
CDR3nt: TGTGCCAGCAGTTTTAGGGGTAATGTGGGTGGCTACACCTTC

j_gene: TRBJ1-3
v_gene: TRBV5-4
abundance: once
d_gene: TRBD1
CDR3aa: CASSGGIDRETKNTIYF
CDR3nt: TGTGCCAGCAGCGGTGGAATCGACAGGGAGACTAAAAACACCATATATTTT

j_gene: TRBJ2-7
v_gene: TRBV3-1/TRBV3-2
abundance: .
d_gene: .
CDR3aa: CASSSPGYEQYF
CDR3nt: TGTGCCAGCAGCTCCCCGGGTTACGAGCAGTACTTC

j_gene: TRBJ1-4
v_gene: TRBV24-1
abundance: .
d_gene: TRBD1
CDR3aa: CATSVHPGQGMKKLFF
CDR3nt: TGTGCCACCAGTGTCCACCCGGGACAGGGTATGAAAAAACTGTTTTTT

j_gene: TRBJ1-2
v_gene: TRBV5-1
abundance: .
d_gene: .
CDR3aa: CASSLGQGDGYTF
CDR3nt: TGCGCCAGCAGCTTGGGTCAGGGCGATGGCTACACCTTC

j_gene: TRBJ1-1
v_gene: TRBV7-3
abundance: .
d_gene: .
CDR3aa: CASSLSIRGTEAFF
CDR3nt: TGTGCCAGCAGCTTAAGCATACGGGGCACTGAAGCTTTCTTT

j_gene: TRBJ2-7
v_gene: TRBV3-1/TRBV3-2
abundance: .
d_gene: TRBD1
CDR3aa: CASSQVGTGVTYEQYF
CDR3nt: TGTGCCAGCAGCCAAGTGGGAACAGGGGTTACCTACGAGCAGTACTTC

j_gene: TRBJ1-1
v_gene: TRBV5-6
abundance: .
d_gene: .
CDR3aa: CASRIWAGTEAFF
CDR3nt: TGTGCCAGCAGAATATGGGCCGGAACTGAAGCTTTCTTT

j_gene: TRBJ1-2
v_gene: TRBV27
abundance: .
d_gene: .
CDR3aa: CASSLSIWGLGHYYGYTF
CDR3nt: TGTGCCAGCAGTTTATCGATCTGGGGGCTTGGACACTACTATGGCTACACCTTC

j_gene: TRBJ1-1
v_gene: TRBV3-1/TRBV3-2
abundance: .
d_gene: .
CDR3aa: CASSPHRDEAFF
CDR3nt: TGTGCCAGCAGCCCTCACAGAGATGAAGCTTTCTTT

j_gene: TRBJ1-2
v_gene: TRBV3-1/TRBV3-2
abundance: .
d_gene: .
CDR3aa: CASSRRDIGLGYTF
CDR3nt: TGTGCCAGCAGCCGCCGGGACATTGGTTTGGGCTACACCTTC

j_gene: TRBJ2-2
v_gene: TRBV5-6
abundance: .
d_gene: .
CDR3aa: CASSLGVGELFF
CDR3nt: TGTGCCAGCAGCTTGGGAGTCGGGGAGCTGTTTTTT

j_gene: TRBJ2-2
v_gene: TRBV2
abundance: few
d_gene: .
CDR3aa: CASSRTDVLNTGELFF
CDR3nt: TGTGCCAGCAGTCGAACAGATGTCCTGAACACCGGGGAGCTGTTTTTT

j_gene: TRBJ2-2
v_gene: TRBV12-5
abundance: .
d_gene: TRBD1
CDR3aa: CASGLGQGAGTGELFF
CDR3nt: TGTGCTAGTGGTTTGGGACAGGGGGCCGGAACCGGGGAGCTGTTTTTT

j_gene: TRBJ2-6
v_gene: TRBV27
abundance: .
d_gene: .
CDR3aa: CASSLHRAGANVLTF
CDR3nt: TGTGCCAGCAGTCTTCACAGGGCTGGGGCCAACGTCCTGACTTTC

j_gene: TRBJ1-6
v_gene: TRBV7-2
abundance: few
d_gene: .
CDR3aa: CASSLAPESPLHF
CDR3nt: TGTGCCAGCAGCTTAGCACCAGAATCACCCCTCCACTTT

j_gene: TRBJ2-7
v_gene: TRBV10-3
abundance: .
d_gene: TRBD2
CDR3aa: CAISVPSGGGYEQYF
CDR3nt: TGTGCCATCAGTGTCCCTAGCGGGGGGGGATACGAGCAGTACTTC

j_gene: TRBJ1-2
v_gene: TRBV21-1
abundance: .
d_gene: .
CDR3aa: CASSKTGRGGYTF
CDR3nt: TGTGCCAGCAGCAAAACGGGCAGGGGTGGCTACACCTTC

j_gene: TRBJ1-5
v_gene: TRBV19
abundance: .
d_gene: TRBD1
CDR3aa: CASSTQDRGLSRNQPQHF
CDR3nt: TGTGCCAGTAGTACACAGGACAGGGGGCTTTCTCGCAATCAGCCCCAGCATTTT

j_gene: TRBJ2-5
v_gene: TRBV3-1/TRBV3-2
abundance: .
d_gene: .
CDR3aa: CASSRPLATVQETQYF
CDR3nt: TGTGCCAGCAGCCGACCCCTAGCGACGGTCCAAGAGACCCAGTACTTC

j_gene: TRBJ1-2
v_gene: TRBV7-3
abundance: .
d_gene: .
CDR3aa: CASSLSGGPQYGYTF
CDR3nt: TGTGCCAGCAGCTTGAGTGGCGGGCCCCAGTATGGCTACACCTTC

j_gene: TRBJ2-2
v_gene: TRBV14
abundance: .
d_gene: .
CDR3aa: CASSQARRVTGELFF
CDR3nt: TGTGCCAGCAGCCAAGCCCGCCGGGTCACCGGGGAGCTGTTTTTT

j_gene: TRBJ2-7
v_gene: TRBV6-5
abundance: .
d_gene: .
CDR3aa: CASRQGYEQYF
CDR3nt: TGTGCCAGCAGACAGGGCTACGAGCAGTACTTC

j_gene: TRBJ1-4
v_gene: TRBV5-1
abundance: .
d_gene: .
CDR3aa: CASSSAGIQLANEKLFF
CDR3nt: TGCGCCAGCAGCTCCGCAGGAATCCAACTGGCTAATGAAAAACTGTTTTTT

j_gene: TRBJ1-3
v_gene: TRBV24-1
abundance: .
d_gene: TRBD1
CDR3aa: CATSDSRQGGRNTIYF
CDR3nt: TGTGCCACCAGTGATTCGAGACAGGGCGGGAGGAACACCATATATTTT

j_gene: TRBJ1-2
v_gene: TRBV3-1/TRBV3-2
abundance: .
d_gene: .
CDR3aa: CASSQAGGNYGYTF
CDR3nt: TGTGCCAGCAGCCAAGCGGGAGGCAACTATGGCTACACCTTC

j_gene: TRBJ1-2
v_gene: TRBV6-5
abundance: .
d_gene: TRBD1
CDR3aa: CASIPQGANYGYTF
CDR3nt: TGTGCCAGCATTCCCCAGGGGGCAAACTATGGCTACACCTTC

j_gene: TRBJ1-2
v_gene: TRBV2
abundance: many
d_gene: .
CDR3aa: CASSERINRGGGGGYTF
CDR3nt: TGTGCCAGCAGTGAAAGGATTAATAGGGGAGGGGGAGGTGGCTACACCTTC